These 24 T cell receptor beta chains were sequenced from one sample in a study of response to subunit inactivated influenza vaccine. Each CDR3 protein gets one entry after TCRdb re-called the RT-PCR reads with MiXCR. Altogether 290,000 or so distinct CDR3 sequences are present, 22% being singletons, with the ten largest covering about a tenth. The sample was PBMCs from blood, taken less than 22 months after vaccination. These receptors were obtained from a man between 50 and 69 years old who received an inactivated influenza vaccine.

This clonotype was recorded at least ten times. The chain couples TRBV7-2 to TRBJ1-1, with D perhaps matching TRBD1 (6 bases). The CDR3 has 16 amino acids. V lost 5 bases, J lost 1 base, and 17 bases lay in between. Looked up from germline, CDR1 is SGHTA and CDR2 is FQGNSA. The CDR3 spells CASSTNNRAPNTEAFF. CDR3 sequence (DNA): TGTGCCAGCAGCACGAATAACAGGGCCCCGAACACTGAAGCTTTCTTT.

The chain joins TRBV4-3 to TRBJ1-5, with 7 bases identical to TRBD1. V shed 0 bases and J 4 bases; nucleotides not matched to a gene: 9. This CDR3 is built from 17 residues. The V gene's germline CDR1 is LGHNA and CDR2 YSLEER. The CDR3 sequence: CASSQDWGRGANQPQHF. CDR3 bases: TGCGCCAGCAGCCAAGACTGGGGCAGGGGGGCAAATCAGCCCCAGCATTTT.

This chain uses TRBV20-1 with TRBJ2-1; the match to TRBD2 covers 10 bases. The length of the CDR3 is 12 residues. V gave up 8 bases and J gave up 8 bases; unmatched junction bases: 6. Germline V gene data show CDR1 as DFQATT and CDR2 as SNEGSKA (reference sequence). Here the CDR3 DNA reads TGCAGTTGGGCTAGCGGGAGATATGAGCAGTTCTTC. Translated: CSWASGRYEQFF.

The V call is TRBV10-3, the J call TRBJ1-1; D not resolved. The CDR3 sequence is 14 residues long. CDR1 and CDR2 from the germline V gene are ENHRY and SYGVKD. V dropped 4 bases and J dropped 1 base, with 10 bases sitting between them. The CDR3 coding sequence is TGTGCCATCAGTGCCCTGGGAGAGAACACTGAAGCTTTCTTT. Protein: CAISALGENTEAFF.

This rearrangement joins TRBV6-1 to TRBJ2-1; 7 positions agree with TRBD2. The ends lost 8 bases at V and 3 bases at J; junction bases unmatched: 4. CDR1 is MNHNS, CDR2 SASEGT, per germline. CDR3 length equals 13 residues. Here the CDR3 reads CASGGDYYNEQFF. CDR3 in DNA: TGTGCCAGCGGTGGGGACTACTACAATGAGCAGTTCTTC.

This clonotype showed up just a few times. The genes are TRBV7-2 and TRBJ2-3; 7 nucleotides align to TRBD1. The germline V gene encodes CDR1 SGHTA and CDR2 FQGNSA. After removal of 4 bases from V and 3 bases from J, the junction contained 4 bases not matched to a gene. The CDR3 is made up of 14 amino acids. The CDR3 DNA is TGTGCCAGCAGCTCAAGACAGGGAACAGATACGCAGTATTTT. Residues: CASSSRQGTDTQYF.

This clonotype was found many times. Its ends do not fully match the called genes, so a read error is possible. This chain links TRBV5-1 with TRBJ1-4; D not certain. Germline V gives CDR1 SGHRS, CDR2 YFSETQ. The CDR3 extends over 14 amino acids. The DNA of the CDR3 is TGCGCCAGCAGCTTGCGGTCGGGGAATGAAAACCTGTTTTTT. Encoded protein: CASSLRSGNENLFF.

This clonotype was recorded a few times. The V gene is TRBV28, the J gene TRBJ1-1; 8 bases align to TRBD1. The CDR3 totals 17 residues. In germline, CDR1 is MDHEN, CDR2 SYDVKM. Germline trimming cut 3 bases from V and 0 bases from J; bases unmatched to any gene: 9. The CDR3 DNA follows: TGTGCCAGCAGTTTGATTACAGGGGGGTTCATGAACACTGAAGCTTTCTTT. Protein sequence: CASSLITGGFMNTEAFF.

In its sample, this clonotype was seen a few times. This rearrangement joins TRBV7-2 to TRBJ1-1, with D perhaps matching TRBD1 (6 bases). With 1 base removed from V and 5 bases from J, the gap between germline ends came to 14 bases. The CDR3 spans 15 residues. Germline V lookup: CDR1 SGHTA, CDR2 FQGNSA. CDR3 loop: CASSLVSGGRTEAFF. The CDR3 DNA is TGTGCCAGCAGCTTAGTATCGGGGGGCAGAACTGAAGCTTTCTTT.

This clonotype occurred a few times. The gene calls are TRBV20-1 and TRBJ1-2; TRBD1 aligns across 7 bases. CDR1 is DFQATT, CDR2 SNEGSKA, per germline (reference sequence). The CDR3 has 13 residues. With V trimmed by 4 bases and J by 2 bases, 4 bases remained unmatched. The CDR3 DNA is TGCAGTGCTACGGGACAGACCAACTATGGCTACACCTTC. It specifies CSATGQTNYGYTF.

This clonotype was observed a few times. The rearrangement links TRBV4-2 to TRBJ1-1; a possible D gene is TRBD1 (5 bases). The germline V gene has CDR1 LGHNA and CDR2 YNFKEQ. Trimming cost V 1 base and J 5 bases, with 11 bases left between them. The CDR3 consists of 14 residues. As DNA, the CDR3 is TGTGCCAGCAGCCAAGGAGGGGTGGGAACTGAAGCTTTCTTT. It translates to CASSQGGVGTEAFF.

This chain joins TRBV7-2 and TRBJ2-3; D is uncertain. Trimming stripped 4 bases from V and 3 bases from J, with 8 bases between. The germline CDR1 and CDR2 sequences are SGHTA and FQGNSA. The CDR3 sequence is 13 residues long. Here the CDR3 reads CASSSRFTDTQYF. DNA for the CDR3: TGTGCCAGCAGCTCCCGCTTTACAGATACGCAGTATTTT.

In its sample, this clonotype was seen a few times. J is TRBJ1-5 and V is TRBV3-1; 7 bases match TRBD1. The V and J ends lost 1 base and 6 bases, in that order; junction bases with no gene match: 9. The CDR3 has 16 amino acids. The germline V gene encodes CDR1 LGHDT and CDR2 YNNKEL (reference sequence). The CDR3 sequence: CASSQGLGGTGQPQHF. CDR3 bases: TGTGCCAGCAGCCAAGGGTTAGGGGGCACGGGTCAGCCCCAGCATTTT.

The chain employs TRBV5-6 and TRBJ2-7, with D unresolved. CDR3 length equals 15 residues. Looked up from germline, CDR1 is SGHDT and CDR2 is YYEEEE. Trimming stripped 1 base from V and 1 base from J, with 12 bases between. CDR3 amino acids: CASSLSWARSYEQYF. CDR3 in DNA: TGTGCCAGCAGCTTGAGTTGGGCCAGATCCTACGAGCAGTACTTC.

The chain recombines TRBV4-1 with TRBJ1-4, with no clear D. In germline, CDR1 is MGHRA, CDR2 YSYEKL. V gave up 3 bases and J gave up 7 bases, with 12 bases separating them. The CDR3 spans 14 residues. CDR3 in DNA: TGCGCCAGCAGCCAGAGAGGGATCGGTGAAAAACTGTTTTTT. Its protein is CASSQRGIGEKLFF.

The J gene is TRBJ2-2, the V gene TRBV19; D is possibly TRBD1 or TRBD2 (5 bases each). The CDR3 covers 15 residues. V was shortened by 3 bases and J by 4 bases, with 12 bases between the two germline ends. Germline-derived CDR1 and CDR2 are LNHDA and SQIVND (reference sequence). The CDR3 nucleotides are TGTGCCAGTAGTATGGGACCCCGGGGCACCGGGGAGCTGTTTTTT. This gives the protein CASSMGPRGTGELFF.

The CDR3 bases are TGTGCCAGCAGCTTATATGAGGGGAAGAACTATGGCTACACCTTC. Encoded protein: CASSLYEGKNYGYTF. V gene TRBV7-2 combines with J gene TRBJ1-2, with D possibly matching TRBD1 (5 bases). The CDR3 loop spans 15 amino acids. Trimming took 2 bases from V and 2 from J, leaving 12 bases between them. Germline assignment: CDR1 SGHTA and CDR2 FQGNSA.

The chain recombines TRBV7-6 with TRBJ2-3; a possible D gene is TRBD1 (6 bases). The germline V gene has CDR1 SGHVS and CDR2 FNYEAQ. V was clipped by 1 base and J by 2 bases, with 10 bases between them. The CDR3 consists of 15 residues. The CDR3 reads CASSLGDIPTDTQYF. In DNA form, the CDR3 reads TGTGCCAGCAGCTTAGGGGACATACCCACAGATACGCAGTATTTT.

The chain has TRBV11-2 and TRBJ2-5; 8 bases are a match to TRBD1. This CDR3 is 18 amino acids long. The J segment lost 3 bases and the V segment lost 0 bases, leaving 12 bases of the junction unmatched. From germline, CDR1 is SGHAT and CDR2 FQNNGV. The CDR3, as DNA: TGTGCCAGCAGCTTAGACCGACAGGGGTTATTTCCAGAAGAGACCCAGTACTTC. It specifies CASSLDRQGLFPEETQYF.

A few counts support this clonotype. V is TRBV11-2 and J is TRBJ2-3; the D gene is possibly TRBD2 (6 bases). The CDR3 spans 18 residues. With 2 bases removed from V and 5 bases from J, the gap between germline ends came to 23 bases. Germline lookup yields CDR1 SGHAT and CDR2 FQNNGV. The CDR3 region is CASSLWGTGTHGGDTQYF. In nucleotides, the CDR3 is TGTGCCAGCAGCTTATGGGGAACCGGGACTCATGGCGGAGATACGCAGTATTTT.

The gene calls are TRBV20-1 and TRBJ1-1; a possible D gene is TRBD1 (5 bases). V lost 0 bases, J lost 0 bases, and 14 bases lay in between. The CDR3 has 16 residues. Looked up from germline, CDR1 is DFQATT and CDR2 is SNEGSKA (reference sequence). This chain's CDR3 is CSARDQGSLLNTEAFF. The DNA for the CDR3 is TGCAGTGCTAGAGATCAGGGTTCCTTGCTGAACACTGAAGCTTTCTTT.

This clonotype was counted a few times. The chain recombines TRBV5-1 with TRBJ1-2, with 7 bases identical to TRBD1. This CDR3 region has 17 residues. Germline V gives CDR1 SGHRS, CDR2 YFSETQ. With 4 bases clipped from V and 4 bases from J, the junction kept 16 bases outside the gene matches. The CDR3 sequence: CASSGGTERYQIYGYTF. In DNA, the CDR3 is TGCGCCAGCAGCGGTGGGACAGAGAGATACCAAATCTATGGCTACACCTTC.

Ten or more counts support this clonotype. V usage is TRBV12-3 or TRBV12-4 and J usage is TRBJ1-6; D ambiguous. The CDR3 loop spans 13 amino acids. V was clipped by 6 bases and J by 11 bases, with 14 bases between them. CDR3: CASSPSGNAPLHF. In DNA form, the CDR3 reads TGTGCCAGCAGCCCTTCCGGCAATGCACCCCTCCACTTT.

The genes are TRBV20-1 and TRBJ2-1; 10 bases line up with TRBD1. Germline V gene lookup returns CDR1 DFQATT and CDR2 SNEGSKA (reference sequence). The V segment lost 7 bases and the J segment 2 bases; nucleotides outside the gene matches: 2. The CDR3 is 13 amino acids. The CDR3 nucleotides are TGCAGTGGACAGGGGGCGACCTACAATGAGCAGTTCTTC. Translation gives CSGQGATYNEQFF.